The 18 T cell receptor beta chains given below trace back to one sample, sequenced in a study of CD8 T cells in ankylosing spondylitis. General observations from the study: Within ankylosing spondylitis blood, a TCR beta motif made up of eight highly homologous variants appeared to be characteristic.

The antigens of these receptors remain unknown. TCRdb processed the 5' RACE reads anew with MiXCR; each CDR3 protein has one entry. Here the sample spans roughly 90,000 distinct CDR3 sequences, more than 8.5% being singletons. Sample: blood, either unsorted or a sorted T cell fraction (not recorded which). The receptors were sampled from a male donor with ankylosing spondylitis.

This chain joins TRBV19 and TRBJ1-5, with TRBD1 as a possible D gene (5 bases). The CDR3 is 17 amino acids. V lost 3 bases and J lost 2, with 17 bases in between. The germline V gene has CDR1 LNHDA and CDR2 SQIVND (reference sequence). CDR3 sequence: CASSIYGPGQGNQPQHF. The DNA of the CDR3 is TGTGCCAGTAGTATTTATGGCCCGGGGCAGGGCAATCAGCCCCAGCATTTT.

The chain is built from TRBV24-1 and TRBJ2-2, with D perhaps given as TRBD1 or TRBD2 (6 bases each). V gave up 12 bases and J gave up 1 base, with 11 bases separating them. Looked up from germline, CDR1 is KGHDR and CDR2 is SFDVKD. This CDR3 has 13 residues. CDR3 sequence (DNA): TGTGCCGCCGGGGGCCTGAACACCGGGGAGCTGTTTTTT. This encodes CAAGGLNTGELFF.

Only a few counts were recorded for this clonotype. The chain carries TRBV11-2 and TRBJ2-5; D gene ambiguous. This CDR3 region has 15 residues. With 3 bases removed from V and 2 bases from J, the gap between germline ends came to 13 bases. CDR1 is SGHAT and CDR2 is FQNNGV in the germline V gene. The CDR3, as DNA: TGTGCCAGCAGCTTGGGTTTCGTAGGGCAAGAGACCCAGTACTTC. This codes for CASSLGFVGQETQYF.

The chain employs TRBV5-6 and TRBJ2-1; the match to TRBD2 covers 10 bases. CDR3 size: 13 residues. V was clipped by 1 base and J by 8 bases; unmatched bases: 0. Germline V gives CDR1 SGHDT, CDR2 YYEEEE. The CDR3: CASSLLAGDEQFF. For the CDR3, the DNA is TGTGCCAGCAGCTTGCTAGCGGGAGATGAGCAGTTCTTC. The full variable domain, rest sourced from reference TRBV5-6 and TRBJ2-1, is DAGVTQSPTHLIKTRGQQVTLRCSPKSGHDTVSWYQQALGQGPQFIFQYYEEEERQRGNFPDRFSGHQFPNYSSELNVNALLLGDSALYLCASSLLAGDEQFFGPGTRLTVL.

This clonotype was counted between two and nine times. The chain joins TRBV27 to TRBJ2-1; the D is unclear. This CDR3 contains 14 residues. V gave up 2 bases and J gave up 4 bases, with 9 bases separating them. Germline V gene data show CDR1 as MNHEY and CDR2 as SMNVEV (reference sequence). The CDR3 here is CASSLRGSYNEQFF. CDR3 nucleotides: TGTGCCAGCAGTTTACGAGGTTCTTACAATGAGCAGTTCTTC.

This clonotype was counted many times. This chain uses TRBV6-1 with TRBJ2-3, with 7 bases matching TRBD1. The CDR3 spans 16 residues. Germline trimming cut 6 bases from V and 0 bases from J; bases unmatched to any gene: 9. Germline V lookup: CDR1 MNHNS, CDR2 SASEGT. The DNA for the CDR3 is TGTGCCAGCAGGCCCTTTCACAGGGGCAGCACAGATACGCAGTATTTT. Its protein is CASRPFHRGSTDTQYF.

This clonotype turned up a few times. Written as DNA, the CDR3 is TGTGCCAGCAGCTTGACAGGGTTCACTAATGAAAAACTGTTTTTT. Its protein product is CASSLTGFTNEKLFF. V is TRBV7-2 and J is TRBJ1-4, with TRBD1 matching over 7 bases. The CDR3 length is 15 residues. CDR1 is SGHTA, CDR2 FQGNSA, per germline. The junction had 3 bases not matched to a gene; V was cut back by 3 bases and J by 2 bases.

Many counts were recorded for this clonotype. The chain carries TRBV4-1 and TRBJ1-1, with 8 positions matching TRBD1. Trimming cost V 8 bases and J 1 base; bases outside gene matches: 3. This CDR3 region has 13 residues. Per the germline V gene, CDR1 is MGHRA and CDR2 is YSYEKL. CDR3: CASGQGPNTEAFF. In DNA, the CDR3 is TGCGCCAGCGGACAGGGACCGAACACTGAAGCTTTCTTT.

This clonotype turned up a few times. The gene calls are TRBV20-1 and TRBJ2-1, with unresolved D. The germline V gene has CDR1 DFQATT and CDR2 SNEGSKA (reference sequence). V lost 6 bases and J lost 4, with 19 bases in between. The CDR3 is 15 residues long. CDR3 bases: TGCAGTGCGACCCATAGTGGTACGTCGTACAATGAGCAGTTCTTC. It translates to CSATHSGTSYNEQFF.

The gene calls are TRBV5-6 and TRBJ2-5; the D gene could be TRBD1 or TRBD2 (5 bases each). Trimming left V 0 bases short and J 6 bases short, with 9 bases between. The CDR3 sequence is 13 residues long. The germline CDR1 and CDR2 sequences are SGHDT and YYEEEE. DNA for the CDR3: TGTGCCAGCAGCTTGGGAGGGACCAAGACCCAGTACTTC. Protein: CASSLGGTKTQYF. Full variable domain (remainder filled in from reference TRBV5-6 and TRBJ2-5): DAGVTQSPTHLIKTRGQQVTLRCSPKSGHDTVSWYQQALGQGPQFIFQYYEEEERQRGNFPDRFSGHQFPNYSSELNVNALLLGDSALYLCASSLGGTKTQYFGPGTRLLVL.

The CDR3 spells CASSRRTGKNTEAFF. In DNA form, the CDR3 reads TGTGCCAGCAGCCGGCGGACAGGGAAGAACACTGAAGCTTTCTTT. The chain employs TRBV3-1 and TRBJ1-1; 8 bases line up with TRBD1. V trimming: 4 bases; J trimming: 1 base; junction bases outside the gene matches: 5. The germline gives CDR1 LGHDT, CDR2 YNNKEL (reference sequence). CDR3 length: 15 residues.

The chain employs TRBV27 and TRBJ1-2; D perhaps matches TRBD1 (5 bases). In germline, CDR1 is MNHEY, CDR2 SMNVEV (reference sequence). V lost 5 bases to trimming and J lost 6 bases, with 16 bases between them. The CDR3 loop spans 14 amino acids. CDR3 protein: CASSPTGAVDGYTF. DNA of the CDR3: TGTGCCAGCAGTCCGACTGGGGCGGTGGATGGCTACACCTTC.

At least ten counts were recorded for this clonotype. The CDR3 DNA sequence: TGTGCCAGCAGATCCTCCGGGGACACCGGGGAGCTGTTTTTT. This codes for CASRSSGDTGELFF. The chain combines TRBV3-1 with TRBJ2-2; D might be TRBD2 (5 bases). In germline, CDR1 is LGHDT, CDR2 YNNKEL (reference sequence). Trimming took off 6 bases at V and 3 bases at J, with 11 bases between the two ends. This CDR3 has 14 amino acids.

This clonotype has more than one count but fewer than ten. The CDR3 here is CASSPWGAGLQETQYF. The CDR3 DNA sequence: TGTGCCAGCAGTCCCTGGGGGGCGGGCCTCCAAGAGACCCAGTACTTC. This chain connects TRBV27 to TRBJ2-5; D possibly uses TRBD1 or TRBD2 (6 bases each). The germline CDR1 and CDR2 sequences are MNHEY and SMNVEV (reference sequence). The CDR3 has 16 residues. The V end was cut by 5 bases, the J end by 1 base, with 17 bases between.

The chain uses TRBV27 and TRBJ2-3; the match to TRBD2 covers 9 bases. The CDR3 is 16 amino acids. V dropped 1 base and J dropped 5; count of bases not matched to a gene: 7. Germline CDR1 is MNHEY and CDR2 is SMNVEV (reference sequence). The DNA of the CDR3 is TGTGCCAGCAGTTTATTTGCGGGAGGGCCCGGAGATACGCAGTATTTT. Protein product: CASSLFAGGPGDTQYF.

This clonotype was counted a few times. The chain carries TRBV29-1 and TRBJ1-1; the D is unclear. Trimming took 7 bases from V and 1 from J, leaving 13 bases between them. CDR1 is SQVTM, CDR2 ANQGSEA, per germline. This CDR3 has 13 amino acids. The CDR3 DNA is TGCAGCGCTACGGGATCCAAGAACACTGAAGCTTTCTTT. Translation gives CSATGSKNTEAFF.

The V gene is TRBV2, the J gene TRBJ2-7; the D is unclear. The germline gives CDR1 SNHLY, CDR2 FYNNEI. This CDR3 region has 13 residues. The V and J ends lost 5 bases and 1 base respectively, with 9 bases between them. The CDR3 coding sequence is TGTGCCAGCAGTAGCATCTCTTCCTACGAGCAGTACTTC. Its protein product is CASSSISSYEQYF.

The gene calls are TRBV5-6 and TRBJ2-7; unclear D gene. The CDR3 loop spans 15 amino acids. CDR1 and CDR2 (germline): SGHDT, YYEEEE. V lost 4 bases and J lost 2, with 16 bases in between. CDR3 sequence: CASSADAVSPYEQYV. CDR3 nucleotide sequence: TGTGCCAGCAGCGCGGACGCAGTCTCCCCCTACGAGCAGTACGTC.